This T cell receptor (beta chain) originates from a study of shared clonotypes between healthy human individuals (TCRdb year 2020). At the level of the whole study: A couple of women and a few men aged 18 to 49 years were included in the cohort. Between about 0.9 and 9 billion PBMCs per donor were obtained by leukapheresis. For each donor, CD4 naive and CD4 memory were each run on three plates, CD8 naive on two plates, and CD8 memory on one plate. Blood TCR repertoires of roughly five healthy adults were deeply sequenced to estimate repertoire size and the extent of clonotype sharing between individuals. To increase sequencing depth and limit assay-specific biases, different laboratories used diverse techniques to prepare libraries and sequence TCR repertoires. Broader findings and caveats from the paper: About 5% of naive CD4, 3.5% of naive CD8, approximately 2.2% of memory CD4, and about 0.4% of memory CD8 clonotypes were shared across several donors. Naive subsets generally had larger estimated clonotype richness than memory subsets. Because the study included only a small number of donors, the genetic and exposure-history diversity represented was limited. Compared with non-shared clonotypes, clonotypes shared by all four sorted-subset donors had higher generation probabilities. Pairwise subsampling led to the expectation that sequencing depth would affect the degree of clonotype sharing among donors. Rarefaction of sorted-subset datasets indicated incomplete sequencing despite the large sequencing depth. Sampling was limited to blood, and TCR repertoires in tissue likely differ from TCR repertoires in blood.

In regard to this clone: Its cognate antigen has yet to be identified. No clone much larger than this one lies a single base away; base qualities are absent.

V and J are trimmed by 7 bases and 7 bases, and the gene matches miss 8 bases of the junction. From its cysteine to its phenylalanine, the CDR3 spans 13 amino acids. Only the CDR3 portion is preserved as DNA: 39 bases, with reading frame beginning at the first base. CDR1 and CDR2 are drawn from the germline V gene: MNHNS, SASEGT. The donors were healthy, HIV-negative adults with no recently reported acute infections or vaccinations. Every donor was a Caucasian adult living in Nashville, Tennessee, USA. Magnetic negative selection was used to enrich CD4+ T cells, after which naive cells were positively selected on CD45RA and the negative fraction became the memory subset. Blood was obtained by leukapheresis, after which PBMCs were separated by Ficoll-Histopaque density gradient centrifugation and cryopreserved in liquid nitrogen vapor phase. Purity and quantity of every magnetically sorted T cell population were checked by analytical flow cytometry. Genomic DNA was isolated from each sorted fraction and quantified by UV absorbance on a Nanodrop 2000c.

Using the deep immunoSEQ assay, multiplex PCR amplified TCR CDR3 regions from genomic DNA. Extracted genomic DNA from each cell subset was distributed evenly across all wells of several immunoSEQ 96-well plates, and each plate was treated as a replicate. Each replicate PCR for sorted subsets received about 210 ng genomic DNA, equal to roughly 33,000 T cell genomes. Purified libraries were quantified with a Qubit 3.0 fluorometer, sized on a Bioanalyzer 2100, and re-quantified with the KAPA Library Quantification kit. Every immunoSEQ 96-well plate was sequenced on a separate single-read 150-cycle Illumina NextSeq 550 flow cell. Per the original workflow: Because the immunoSEQ output held only junctional sequences and lacked quality scores, the filtering could not match the filtering applied to full-length reads. To assign V/J genes and CDR3, sequences were annotated against IMGT germline references using PyIR, a Python wrapper for IgBLAST v1.9. Reads with weak V/J assignments (E-value above 1e-6), missing CDR3, stop codons, out-of-frame junctions, or ambiguous translated residues were removed. V3J clonotypes were defined by identical inferred V gene, J gene, and CDR3 amino acid sequence. The percentage overlap between two repertoires was calculated by dividing the number of shared unique clonotypes by the size of the smaller repertoire. RTK rarefaction, the Chao1 estimator, and Recon v2.1 estimates of unobserved clonotypes were used to assess repertoire richness. Generation probabilities were computed with OLGA for all TCRbeta clonotypes obtained by the gDNA method from a few donors. TCRdb obtained this table from immuneACCESS and retained in-frame rearrangements with V and J assigned. These tables miss some clones; where compared with another copy, unresolved V genes account for less than half of the shortfall, and the remainder is unexplained. The V and J calls and the clone size are those of that table, but D and trimming were determined from the DNA. In all, the sample holds more than 2,000,000 clones, and over 90% of those were seen once. The ten largest clones take up 0.39% of the sample.

This clonotype was obtained from a young man in good health. Some clones in this sample may be carry-over from other donors' samples. The V gene is TRBV6-1 and the J gene is TRBJ1-2, and 8 junction bases match TRBD1. Specimen: naive CD4+ T cells from PBMCs. In the paper's terms, the cell subset or site label means: CD45RA+ positively selected. The CDR3 in this case is CASNLQGGGGYTF. The DNA sequence is TGTGCCAGCAACTTACAGGGGGGAGGTGGCTACACCTTC.